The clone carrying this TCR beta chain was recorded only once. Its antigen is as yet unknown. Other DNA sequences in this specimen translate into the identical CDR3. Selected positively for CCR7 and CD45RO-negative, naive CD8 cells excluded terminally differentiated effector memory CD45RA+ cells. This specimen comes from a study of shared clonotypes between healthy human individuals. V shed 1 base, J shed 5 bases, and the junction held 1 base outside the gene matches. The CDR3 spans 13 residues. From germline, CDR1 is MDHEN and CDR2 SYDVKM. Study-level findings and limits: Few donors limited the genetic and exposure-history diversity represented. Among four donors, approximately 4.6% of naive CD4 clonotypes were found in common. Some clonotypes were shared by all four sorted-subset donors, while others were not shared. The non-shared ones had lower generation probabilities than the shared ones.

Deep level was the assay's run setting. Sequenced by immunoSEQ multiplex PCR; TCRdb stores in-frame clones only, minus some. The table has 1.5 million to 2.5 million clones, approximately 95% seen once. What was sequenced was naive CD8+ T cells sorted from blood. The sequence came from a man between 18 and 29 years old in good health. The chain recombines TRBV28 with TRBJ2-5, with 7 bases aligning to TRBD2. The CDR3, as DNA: TGTGCCAGCAGTTTATCCGGGGGGGAGACCCAGTACTTC. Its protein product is CASSLSGGETQYF.